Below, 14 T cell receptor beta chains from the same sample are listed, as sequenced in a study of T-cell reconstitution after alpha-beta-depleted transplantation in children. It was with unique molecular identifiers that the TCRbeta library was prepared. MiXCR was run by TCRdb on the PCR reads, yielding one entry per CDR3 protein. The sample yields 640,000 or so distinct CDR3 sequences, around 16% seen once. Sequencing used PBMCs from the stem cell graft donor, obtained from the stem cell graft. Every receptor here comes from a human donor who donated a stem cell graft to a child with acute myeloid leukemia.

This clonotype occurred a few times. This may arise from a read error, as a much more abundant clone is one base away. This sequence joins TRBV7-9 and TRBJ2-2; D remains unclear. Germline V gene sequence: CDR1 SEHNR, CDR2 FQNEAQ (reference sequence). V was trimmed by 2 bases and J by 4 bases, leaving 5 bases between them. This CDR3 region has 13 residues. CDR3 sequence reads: CASSLMGTGELFF. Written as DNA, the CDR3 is TGTGCCAGCAGCTTAATGGGCACCGGGGAGCTGTTTTTT.

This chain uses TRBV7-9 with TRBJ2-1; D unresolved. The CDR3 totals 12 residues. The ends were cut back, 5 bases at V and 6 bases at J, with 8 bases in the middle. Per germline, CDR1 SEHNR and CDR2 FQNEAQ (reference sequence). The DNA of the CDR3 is TGTGCCAGCAGCCCGGGTAGCAATGAGCAGTTCTTC. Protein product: CASSPGSNEQFF.

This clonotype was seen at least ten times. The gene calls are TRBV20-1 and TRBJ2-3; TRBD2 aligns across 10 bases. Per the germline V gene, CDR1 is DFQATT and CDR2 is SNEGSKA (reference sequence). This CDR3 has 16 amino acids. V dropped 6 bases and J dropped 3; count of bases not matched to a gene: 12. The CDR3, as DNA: TGCAGTGCCCGACCCGGGCTAGCGGGGGCTACAGATACGCAGTATTTT. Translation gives CSARPGLAGATDTQYF.

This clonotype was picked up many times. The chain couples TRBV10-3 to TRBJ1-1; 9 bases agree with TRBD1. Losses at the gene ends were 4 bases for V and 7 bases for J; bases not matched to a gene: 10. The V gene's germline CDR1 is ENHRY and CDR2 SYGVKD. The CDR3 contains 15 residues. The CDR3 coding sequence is TGTGCCATCAGTGGAACCGGGACAGGGAGCTTTGAAGCTTTCTTT. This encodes CAISGTGTGSFEAFF.

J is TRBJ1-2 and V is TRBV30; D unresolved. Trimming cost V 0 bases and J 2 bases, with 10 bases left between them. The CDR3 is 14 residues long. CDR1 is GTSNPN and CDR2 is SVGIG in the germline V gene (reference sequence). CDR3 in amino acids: CAWSVLGRNYGYTF. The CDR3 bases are TGTGCCTGGAGTGTACTGGGAAGAAACTATGGCTACACCTTC.

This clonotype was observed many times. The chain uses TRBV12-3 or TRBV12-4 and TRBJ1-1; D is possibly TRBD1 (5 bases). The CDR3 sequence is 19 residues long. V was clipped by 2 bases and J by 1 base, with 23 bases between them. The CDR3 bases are TGTGCCAGCAGTTTATACGAACCCGCAGGGATCTCCAAGAACACTGAAGCTTTCTTT. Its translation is CASSLYEPAGISKNTEAFF.

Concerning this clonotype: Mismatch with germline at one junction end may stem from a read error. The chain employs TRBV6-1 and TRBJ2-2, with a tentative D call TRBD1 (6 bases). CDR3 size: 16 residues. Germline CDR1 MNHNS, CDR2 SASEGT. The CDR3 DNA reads TGTGCCAGCAGACCATCAGGGGTATTCAGCACCGGGGAGCTGATTTTT. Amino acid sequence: CASRPSGVFSTGELIF.

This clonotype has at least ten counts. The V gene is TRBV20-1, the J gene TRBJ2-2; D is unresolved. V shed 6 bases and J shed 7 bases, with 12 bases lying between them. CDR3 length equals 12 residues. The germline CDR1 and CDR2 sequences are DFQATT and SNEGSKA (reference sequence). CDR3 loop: CSAPYSNGELFF. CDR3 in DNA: TGCAGTGCCCCCTACTCAAACGGGGAGCTGTTTTTT.

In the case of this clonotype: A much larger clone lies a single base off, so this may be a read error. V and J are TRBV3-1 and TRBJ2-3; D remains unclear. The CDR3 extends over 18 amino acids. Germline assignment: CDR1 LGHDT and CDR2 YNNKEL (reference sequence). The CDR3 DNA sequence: TGTACCAGCAGCCTGGGTACGTACCTCCGAGGCGATTCGGATACGCAGTATTTT. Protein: CTSSLGTYLRGDSDTQYF.

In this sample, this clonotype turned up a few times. The CDR3 coding sequence is TGTGCCAGCAGCTTGCTCGGTGGTGGTGGAAACACCATATATTTT. Amino acids: CASSLLGGGGNTIYF. The chain links TRBV7-9 to TRBJ1-3; unclear D gene. This CDR3 contains 15 residues. V was cut by 3 bases and J by 3 bases, with 12 bases left in between. CDR1 and CDR2 (germline): SEHNR, FQNEAQ (reference sequence).

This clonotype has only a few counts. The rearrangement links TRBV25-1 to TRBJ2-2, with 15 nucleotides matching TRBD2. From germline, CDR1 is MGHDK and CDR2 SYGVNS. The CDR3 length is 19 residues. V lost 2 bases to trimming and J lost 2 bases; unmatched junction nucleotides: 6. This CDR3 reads CASSERGLAGGGNTGELFF. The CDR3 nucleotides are TGTGCCAGCAGTGAACGCGGACTAGCGGGGGGGGGTAACACCGGGGAGCTGTTTTTT.

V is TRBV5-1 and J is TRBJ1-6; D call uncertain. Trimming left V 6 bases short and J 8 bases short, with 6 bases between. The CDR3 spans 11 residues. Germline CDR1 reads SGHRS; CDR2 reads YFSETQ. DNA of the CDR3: TGCGCCAGCAAAGGGTATTCACCCCTCCACTTT. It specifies CASKGYSPLHF.

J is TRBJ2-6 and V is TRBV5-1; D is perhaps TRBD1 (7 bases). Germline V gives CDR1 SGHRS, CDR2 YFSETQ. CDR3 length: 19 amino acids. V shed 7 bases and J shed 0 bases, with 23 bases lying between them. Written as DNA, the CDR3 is TGCGCCAGCGCCCACCTGGCGGGACAGACCCTCTCTGGGGCCAACGTCCTGACTTTC. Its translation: CASAHLAGQTLSGANVLTF.

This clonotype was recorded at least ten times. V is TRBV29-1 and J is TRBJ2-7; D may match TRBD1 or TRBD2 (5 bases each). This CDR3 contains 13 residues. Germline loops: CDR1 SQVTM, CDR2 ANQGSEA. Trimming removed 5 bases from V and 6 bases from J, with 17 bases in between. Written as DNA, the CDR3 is TGCAGCGTTCCCTCCGCCTGGGACGGCGAGCAGTACTTC. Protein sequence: CSVPSAWDGEQYF.